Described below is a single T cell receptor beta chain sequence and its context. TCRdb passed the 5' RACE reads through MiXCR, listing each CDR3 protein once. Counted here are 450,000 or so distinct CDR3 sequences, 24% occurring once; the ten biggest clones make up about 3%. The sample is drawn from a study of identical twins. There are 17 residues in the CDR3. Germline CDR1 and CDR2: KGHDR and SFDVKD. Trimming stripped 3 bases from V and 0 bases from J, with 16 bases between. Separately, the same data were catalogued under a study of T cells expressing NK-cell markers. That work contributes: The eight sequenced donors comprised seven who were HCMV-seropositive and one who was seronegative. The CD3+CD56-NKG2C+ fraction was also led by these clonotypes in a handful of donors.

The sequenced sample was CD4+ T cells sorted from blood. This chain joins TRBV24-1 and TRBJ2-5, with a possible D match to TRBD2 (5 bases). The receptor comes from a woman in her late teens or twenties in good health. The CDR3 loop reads CATSDGSGGSYQETQYF. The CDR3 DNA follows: TGTGCCACCAGTGATGGGAGTGGAGGATCGTACCAAGAGACCCAGTACTTC.